This entry is about one T cell receptor beta chain. Its antigen remains unidentified. Sequencing was performed with immunoSEQ multiplex PCR; in TCRdb, only in-frame clones are kept and a portion is missing. This table has more than 200,000 clones, about 90% appearing once. This record comes from a study of cytomegalovirus exposure and HLA in healthy donors. Looking at the study overall: In a later analysis, it was reported that the roughly 120 validation repertoires had been produced on the same platform as the 500 to 850 repertoires belonging to the first cohort.

Study-wide results and caveats: Usually a TCR sequence was rare, but some public TCRs were found in many donors.

Sample: PBMCs. The clonotype was recovered from a man between 18 and 35 years old in good health and CMV-seropositive.

CDR3 in DNA: TGCAGCGTTGAAGATGCACGGCGTGGAAACACCATATATTTT. Translating gives CSVEDARRGNTIYF. The rearrangement links TRBV29-1 to TRBJ1-3; D unresolved. CDR3 size: 14 residues. From germline, CDR1 is SQVTM and CDR2 ANQGSEA. V lost 0 bases to trimming and J lost 3 bases, with 9 bases between them.